This note documents a single TCR beta chain sequence. Antigen unknown. V lost 0 bases and J lost 8; bases outside the gene matches: 6. CDR1 SGHNT and CDR2 YYREEE come from the germline V gene (reference sequence). The CDR3 totals 14 residues. This sample stems from a study of cytomegalovirus exposure and HLA in healthy donors. Amplification used 60 Vbeta primers and 13 Jbeta primers. Libraries were prepared by immunoSEQ multiplex PCR; TCRdb keeps only in-frame clonotypes and omits some of them. The sample has 150,000 to 200,000 clones, over 70% seen once; the top ten hold roughly 14%. Notes on the study in general: Across donors, most TCRs were seen rarely, yet some public ones were widespread. An Asian-associated ancestry cluster reportedly showed fewer N-insertions than the roughly 700-donor mean in a later analysis.

The chain employs TRBV5-4 and TRBJ1-2, with 8 nucleotides matching TRBD1. Sequences were obtained from PBMCs. The receptor's source is a woman in her forties in good health and CMV-seronegative. For the CDR3, the DNA is TGTGCCAGCAGCTTGGTGGGCAGGGGGCTCGGCTACACCTTC. Translated, it gives CASSLVGRGLGYTF.